This T cell receptor (beta chain) was sequenced in a study of T cell responses to AZD1222 COVID-19 vaccine. Profiled with immunoSEQ multiplex PCR; TCRdb holds only in-frame clones, not every one. The sample includes about 140,000 clones, around 93% of them seen just once. In the case of this clone: Its specificity is unknown.

Findings and limits, study-wide: Most donors were white British and more were female, and clonal diversity was possibly underestimated. None of the repertoires were sampled until the peak T cell response had passed. Nearly half of unique spike-specific TCRs reportedly avoided B.1.351 and B.1.1.7 mutated regions. At study baseline, merely several AZD1222 recipients were seropositive.

The TCR comes from an adult in good health. Source: peripheral blood, taken on day 0 of AZD1222 vaccination.

The CDR3 bases are TGTGCCAGCAGAGTCCCGCTGCGGGGCCACCACTACACCTTC. Residues: CASRVPLRGHHYTF. The chain combines TRBV7-2 with TRBJ1-2, with a possible D match to TRBD1 (5 bases). The CDR3 runs to 14 residues. Per the germline V gene, CDR1 is SGHTA and CDR2 is FQGNSA. The V end was cut by 6 bases, the J end by 10 bases, with 21 bases between.